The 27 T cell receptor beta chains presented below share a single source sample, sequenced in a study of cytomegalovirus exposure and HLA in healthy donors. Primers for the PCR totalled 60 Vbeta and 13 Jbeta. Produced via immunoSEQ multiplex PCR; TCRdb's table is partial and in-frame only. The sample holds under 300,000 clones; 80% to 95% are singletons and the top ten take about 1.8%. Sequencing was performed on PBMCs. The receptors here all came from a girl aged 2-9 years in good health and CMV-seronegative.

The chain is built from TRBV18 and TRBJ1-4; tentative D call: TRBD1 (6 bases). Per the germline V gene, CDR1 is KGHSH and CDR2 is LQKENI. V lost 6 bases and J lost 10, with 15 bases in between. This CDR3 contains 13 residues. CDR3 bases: TGTGCCAGCTCCCCGGGGGGCGCAGGAAAACTGTTTTTT. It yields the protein CASSPGGAGKLFF.

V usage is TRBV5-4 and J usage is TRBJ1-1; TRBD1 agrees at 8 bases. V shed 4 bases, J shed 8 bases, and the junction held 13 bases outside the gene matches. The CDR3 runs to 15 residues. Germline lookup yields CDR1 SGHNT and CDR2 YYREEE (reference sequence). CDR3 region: CASSRRLDRAVEAFF. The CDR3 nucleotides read TGTGCCAGCAGCCGGCGGTTGGACAGGGCGGTCGAAGCTTTCTTT. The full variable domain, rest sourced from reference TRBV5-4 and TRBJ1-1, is ETGVTQSPTHLIKTRGQQVTLRCSSQSGHNTVSWYQQALGQGPQFIFQYYREEENGRGNFPPRFSGLQFPNYSSELNVNALELDDSALYLCASSRRLDRAVEAFFGQGTRLTVV.

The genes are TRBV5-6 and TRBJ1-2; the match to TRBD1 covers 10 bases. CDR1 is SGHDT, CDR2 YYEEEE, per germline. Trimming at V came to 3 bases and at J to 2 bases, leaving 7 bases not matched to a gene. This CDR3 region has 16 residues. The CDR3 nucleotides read TGTGCCAGCAGCTCCGGACAGGGGGTGAGGAACTATGGCTACACCTTC. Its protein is CASSSGQGVRNYGYTF.

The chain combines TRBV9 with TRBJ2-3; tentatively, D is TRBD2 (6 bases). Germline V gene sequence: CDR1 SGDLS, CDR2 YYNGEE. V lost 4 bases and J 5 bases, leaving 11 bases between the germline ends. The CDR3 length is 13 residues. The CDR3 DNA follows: TGTGCCAGCAGCTACGGGGGTGGAGATACGCAGTATTTT. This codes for CASSYGGGDTQYF.

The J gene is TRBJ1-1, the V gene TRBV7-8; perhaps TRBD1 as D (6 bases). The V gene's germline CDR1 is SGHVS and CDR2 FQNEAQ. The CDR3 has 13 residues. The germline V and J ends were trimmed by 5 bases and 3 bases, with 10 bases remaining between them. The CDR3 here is CASSQKGDTEAFF. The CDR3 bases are TGTGCCAGCAGCCAGAAGGGGGACACTGAAGCTTTCTTT.

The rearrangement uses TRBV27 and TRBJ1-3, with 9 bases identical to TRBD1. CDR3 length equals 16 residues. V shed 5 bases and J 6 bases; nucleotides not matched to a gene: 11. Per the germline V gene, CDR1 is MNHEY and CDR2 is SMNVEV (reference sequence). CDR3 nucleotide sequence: TGTGCCAGCAGTCCTTGGGCGGGACAGGGTGAAAACACCATATATTTT. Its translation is CASSPWAGQGENTIYF.

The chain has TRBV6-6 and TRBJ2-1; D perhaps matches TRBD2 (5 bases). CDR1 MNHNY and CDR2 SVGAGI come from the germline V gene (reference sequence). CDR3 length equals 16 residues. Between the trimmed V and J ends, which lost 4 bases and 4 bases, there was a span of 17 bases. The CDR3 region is CASSSLSGNQYNEQFF. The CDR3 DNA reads TGTGCCAGCAGTTCTCTCAGCGGAAACCAGTACAATGAGCAGTTCTTC.

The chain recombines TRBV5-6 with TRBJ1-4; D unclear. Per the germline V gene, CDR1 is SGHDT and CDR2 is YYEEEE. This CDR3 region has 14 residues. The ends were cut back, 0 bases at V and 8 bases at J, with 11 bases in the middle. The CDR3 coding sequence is TGTGCCAGCAGCTTGGGCAGAGGAAGGGAAAAACTGTTTTTT. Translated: CASSLGRGREKLFF.

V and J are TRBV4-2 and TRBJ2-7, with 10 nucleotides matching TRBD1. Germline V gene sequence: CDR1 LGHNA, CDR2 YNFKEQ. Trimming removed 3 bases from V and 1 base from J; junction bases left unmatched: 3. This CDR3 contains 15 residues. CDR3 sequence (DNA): TGTGCCAGCAGCCACACGGGACAGGGGTCCTACGAGCAGTACTTC. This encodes CASSHTGQGSYEQYF.

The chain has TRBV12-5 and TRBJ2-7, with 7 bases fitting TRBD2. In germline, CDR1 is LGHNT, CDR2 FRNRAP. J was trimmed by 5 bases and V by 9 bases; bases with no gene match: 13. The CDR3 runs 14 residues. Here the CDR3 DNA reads TGTGCTAGCCAGCGGGACTTTCTTATACACGAGCAGTACTTC. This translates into CASQRDFLIHEQYF.

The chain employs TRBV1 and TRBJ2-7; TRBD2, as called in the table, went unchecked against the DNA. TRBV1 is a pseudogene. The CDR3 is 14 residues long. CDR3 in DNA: TGCACCAGCAGAGGCCATCGGGAAAACGGCGAGCAGTACTTC. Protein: CTSRGHRENGEQYF.

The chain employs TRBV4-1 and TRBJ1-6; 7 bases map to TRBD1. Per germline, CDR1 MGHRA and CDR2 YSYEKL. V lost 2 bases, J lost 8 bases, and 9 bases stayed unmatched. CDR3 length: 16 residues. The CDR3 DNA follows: TGCGCCAGCAGCCAAATGACAGGGATGGGGTATTCACCCCTCCACTTT. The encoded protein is CASSQMTGMGYSPLHF.

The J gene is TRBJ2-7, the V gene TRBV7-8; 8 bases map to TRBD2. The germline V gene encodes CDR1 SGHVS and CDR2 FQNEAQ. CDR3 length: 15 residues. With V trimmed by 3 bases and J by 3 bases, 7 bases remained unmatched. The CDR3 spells CASSFPGLVGYEQYF. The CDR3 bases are TGTGCCAGCAGCTTTCCGGGACTAGTTGGCTACGAGCAGTACTTC.

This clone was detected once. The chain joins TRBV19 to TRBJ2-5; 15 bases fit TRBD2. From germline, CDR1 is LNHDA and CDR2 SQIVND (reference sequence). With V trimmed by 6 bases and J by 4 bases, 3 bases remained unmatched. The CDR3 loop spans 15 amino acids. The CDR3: CASREGLAGGETQYF. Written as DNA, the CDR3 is TGTGCCAGTAGGGAGGGACTAGCGGGAGGAGAGACCCAGTACTTC.

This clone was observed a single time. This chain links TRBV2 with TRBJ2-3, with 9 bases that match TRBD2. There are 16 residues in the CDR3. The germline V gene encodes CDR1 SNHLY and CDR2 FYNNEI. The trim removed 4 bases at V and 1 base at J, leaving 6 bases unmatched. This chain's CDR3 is CASSALAGPRTDTQYF. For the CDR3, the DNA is TGTGCCAGCAGTGCCCTAGCGGGGCCCCGCACAGATACGCAGTATTTT. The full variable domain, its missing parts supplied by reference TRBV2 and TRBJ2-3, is EPEVTQTPSHQVTQMGQEVILRCVPISNHLYFYWYRQILGQKVEFLVSFYNNEISEKSEIFDDQFSVERPDGSNFTLKIRSTKLEDSAMYFCASSALAGPRTDTQYFGPGTRLTVL.

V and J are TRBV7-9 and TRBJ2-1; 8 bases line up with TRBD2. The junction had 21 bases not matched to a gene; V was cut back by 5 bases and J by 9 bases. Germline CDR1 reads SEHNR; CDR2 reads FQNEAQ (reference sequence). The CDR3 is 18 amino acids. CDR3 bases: TGTGCCAGCAGCGGACGCGCCACTAGCGCTAGCGGGTGGGGTGAGCAGTTCTTC. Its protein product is CASSGRATSASGWGEQFF.

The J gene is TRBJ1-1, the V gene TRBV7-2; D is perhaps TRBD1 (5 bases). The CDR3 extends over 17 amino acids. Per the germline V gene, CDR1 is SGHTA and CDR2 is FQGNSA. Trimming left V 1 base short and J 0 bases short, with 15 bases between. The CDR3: CASSLGVWGPVNTEAFF. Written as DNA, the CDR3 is TGTGCCAGCAGCTTAGGTGTCTGGGGCCCAGTGAACACTGAAGCTTTCTTT.

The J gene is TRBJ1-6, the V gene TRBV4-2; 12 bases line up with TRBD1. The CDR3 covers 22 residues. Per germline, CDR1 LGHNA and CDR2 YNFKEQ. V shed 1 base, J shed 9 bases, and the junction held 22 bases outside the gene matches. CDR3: CASSQVGGPGQGAGGGTSPLHF. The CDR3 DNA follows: TGTGCCAGCAGCCAAGTCGGGGGACCGGGACAGGGGGCCGGTGGGGGCACTTCACCCCTCCACTTT.

As DNA, the CDR3 is TGCGCCAGCAGTGTCCCCGTGGGGGCGGGTCGAGAGACCCAGTACTTC. This gives the protein CASSVPVGAGRETQYF. The rearrangement joins TRBV10-2 to TRBJ2-5; D is perhaps TRBD1 (6 bases). Germline-derived CDR1 and CDR2 are WSHSY and SAAADI. V lost 4 bases and J 4 bases, leaving 19 bases between the germline ends. The CDR3 has 16 amino acids.

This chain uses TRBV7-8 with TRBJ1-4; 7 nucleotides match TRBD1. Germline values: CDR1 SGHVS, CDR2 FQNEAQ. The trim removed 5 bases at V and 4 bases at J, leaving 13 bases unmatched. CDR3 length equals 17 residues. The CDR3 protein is CASSAGRGLSGNEKLFF. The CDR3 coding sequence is TGTGCCAGCAGCGCCGGCAGGGGGTTGTCGGGTAATGAAAAACTGTTTTTT.

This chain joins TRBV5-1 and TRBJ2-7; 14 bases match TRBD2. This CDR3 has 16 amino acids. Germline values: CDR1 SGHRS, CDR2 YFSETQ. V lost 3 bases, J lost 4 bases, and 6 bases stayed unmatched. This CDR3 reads CASSSGTSGSRYEQYF. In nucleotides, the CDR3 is TGCGCCAGCAGCTCAGGGACTAGCGGGAGTCGGTACGAGCAGTACTTC. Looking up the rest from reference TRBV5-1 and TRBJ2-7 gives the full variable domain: KAGVTQTPRYLIKTRGQQVTLSCSPISGHRSVSWYQQTPGQGLQFLFEYFSETQRNKGNFPGRFSGRQFSNSRSEMNVSTLELGDSALYLCASSSGTSGSRYEQYFGPGTRLTVT.

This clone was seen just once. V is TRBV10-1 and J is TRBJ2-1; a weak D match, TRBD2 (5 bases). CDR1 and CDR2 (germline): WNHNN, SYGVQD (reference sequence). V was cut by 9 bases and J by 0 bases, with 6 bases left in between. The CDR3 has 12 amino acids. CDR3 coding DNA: TGCGCCAGTAGCGCCTCCTACAATGAGCAGTTCTTC. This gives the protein CASSASYNEQFF.

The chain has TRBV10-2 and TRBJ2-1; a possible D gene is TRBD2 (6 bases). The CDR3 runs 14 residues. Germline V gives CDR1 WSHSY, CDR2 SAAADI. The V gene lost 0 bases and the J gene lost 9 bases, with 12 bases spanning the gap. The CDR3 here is CASSESTGVGEQFF. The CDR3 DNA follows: TGCGCCAGCAGTGAGTCCACGGGGGTCGGTGAGCAGTTCTTC.

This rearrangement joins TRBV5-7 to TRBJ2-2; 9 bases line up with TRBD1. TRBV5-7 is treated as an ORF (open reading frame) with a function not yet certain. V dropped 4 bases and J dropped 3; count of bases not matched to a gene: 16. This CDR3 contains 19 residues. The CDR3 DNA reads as TGTGCCAGCAGCCCGCCCCCGGACAGGGGCTATTCCTACACCGGGGAGCTGTTTTTT. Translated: CASSPPPDRGYSYTGELFF.

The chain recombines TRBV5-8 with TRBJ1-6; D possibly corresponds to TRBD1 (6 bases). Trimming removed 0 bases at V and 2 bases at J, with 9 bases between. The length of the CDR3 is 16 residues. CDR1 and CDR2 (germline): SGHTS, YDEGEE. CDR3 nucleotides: TGTGCCAGCAGCTTGGTCGGGGGGCCCTATAATTCACCCCTCCACTTT. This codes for CASSLVGGPYNSPLHF.

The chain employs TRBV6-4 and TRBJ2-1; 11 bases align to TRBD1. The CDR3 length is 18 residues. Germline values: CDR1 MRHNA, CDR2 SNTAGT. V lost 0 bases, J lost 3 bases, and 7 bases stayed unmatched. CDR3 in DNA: TGTGCCAGCAGTGACTCTACGGGGGGACAGGGGGACTACAATGAGCAGTTCTTC. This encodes CASSDSTGGQGDYNEQFF.

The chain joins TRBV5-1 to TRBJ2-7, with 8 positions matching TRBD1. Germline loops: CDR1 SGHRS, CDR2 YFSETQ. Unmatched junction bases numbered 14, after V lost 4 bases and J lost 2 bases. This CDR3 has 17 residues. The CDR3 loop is CASSQVLSGTGAYEQYF. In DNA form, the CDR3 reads TGCGCCAGCAGCCAGGTTTTATCCGGGACAGGTGCCTACGAGCAGTACTTC.